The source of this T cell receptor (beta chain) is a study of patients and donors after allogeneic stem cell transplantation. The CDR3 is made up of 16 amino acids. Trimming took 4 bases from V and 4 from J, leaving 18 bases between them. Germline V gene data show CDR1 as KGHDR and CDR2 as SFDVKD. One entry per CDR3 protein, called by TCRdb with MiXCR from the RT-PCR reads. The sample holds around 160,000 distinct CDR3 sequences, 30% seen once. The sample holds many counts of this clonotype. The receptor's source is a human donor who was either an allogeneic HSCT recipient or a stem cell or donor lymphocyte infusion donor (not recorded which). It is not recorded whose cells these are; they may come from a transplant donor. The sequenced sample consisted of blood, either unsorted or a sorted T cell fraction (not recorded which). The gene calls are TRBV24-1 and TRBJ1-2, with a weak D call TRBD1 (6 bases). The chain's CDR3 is CATSDGGAEFVYGYTF. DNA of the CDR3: TGTGCCACCAGTGACGGGGGGGCCGAGTTTGTCTATGGCTACACCTTC.